This entry concerns a single TCR beta chain. This entry is derived from a study of blood T cell repertoires in COVID-19. Study context: Italy, Spain and the United States were the sources of the convalescent and acute COVID-19 samples.

The CDR3 runs to 21 residues. Losses at the gene ends were 2 bases for V and 2 bases for J; bases not matched to a gene: 18. Generated by immunoSEQ multiplex PCR, the TCRdb table keeps only in-frame clones and is missing some. Altogether tens of thousands of clones are present, 87% being singletons, with the ten largest covering roughly 3.6%. The specimen was peripheral blood. The chain recombines TRBV5-3 with TRBJ2-6, with 8 bases aligning to TRBD1. TRBV5-3 is treated as an ORF (open reading frame) with a function not yet certain. This TCR was sampled from a man aged 35-49 years with COVID-19, enrolled during active disease. In DNA, the CDR3 is TGTGCCAGAAGCTTTCTATCCGACAGGGGAGAGTCTCCAACTGGGGCCAACGTCCTGACTTTC. It specifies CARSFLSDRGESPTGANVLTF.